These T cell receptor beta chains were read from a single sample in a study of cytomegalovirus exposure and HLA in healthy donors. Libraries were prepared by immunoSEQ multiplex PCR; TCRdb keeps only in-frame clonotypes and omits some of them. The sample consists of over 80,000 clones, 82% of them appearing once. Sequences were obtained from PBMCs. The receptors here all came from a man aged 45-65 years in good health and CMV-seronegative. Each CDR3 is given without its conserved first and last residue. Fields, in order: J gene, V gene, CDR3 protein.

>TRBJ2-1|TRBV19
ASHRGLATYNEQF
>TRBJ1-5|TRBV27
ASSSRTGVRH
>TRBJ1-4|TRBV28
ASSLRTGNEKLF
>NA|TRBV6-5
ASSMGRDEQY
>TRBJ1-1|TRBV7-3
ASSLYGTGGDNTEAF
>TRBJ2-5|TRBV2
ASGAGPLQETQY
>TRBJ2-3|TRBV6-5
ASSYGQGGDTQY
>TRBJ2-5|TRBV28
ASSHTLGAGEETQY
>TRBJ2-2|TRBV19
ASIKKPNTGELF
>TRBJ1-1|TRBV28
ASLGHGEAF
>TRBJ2-4|TRBV5-1
ASRQGGTSDIGF